Reported below is one T cell receptor beta chain. Each sample came from a Caucasian adult donor living in Nashville, Tennessee. Here immunoSEQ multiplex PCR was the method, and the copy in TCRdb shows in-frame clones only, minus some. In the table there are about 490,000 clones, about 82% of which are singletons. This specimen belongs to a study of shared clonotypes between healthy human individuals. CDR1 is SQVTM and CDR2 is ANQGSEA in the germline V gene. V was clipped by 5 bases and J by 2 bases, with 7 bases between them. The length of the CDR3 is 12 residues. This receptor was obtained from a woman in her 40s in good health. Some clones in this sample may be carry-over from other donors' samples. Input material: PBMCs. This chain connects TRBV29-1 to TRBJ1-3; tentative D call: TRBD1 (6 bases). DNA for the CDR3: TGCAGCGTTCGACAGGCTGGAAACACCATATATTTT. Protein product: CSVRQAGNTIYF.